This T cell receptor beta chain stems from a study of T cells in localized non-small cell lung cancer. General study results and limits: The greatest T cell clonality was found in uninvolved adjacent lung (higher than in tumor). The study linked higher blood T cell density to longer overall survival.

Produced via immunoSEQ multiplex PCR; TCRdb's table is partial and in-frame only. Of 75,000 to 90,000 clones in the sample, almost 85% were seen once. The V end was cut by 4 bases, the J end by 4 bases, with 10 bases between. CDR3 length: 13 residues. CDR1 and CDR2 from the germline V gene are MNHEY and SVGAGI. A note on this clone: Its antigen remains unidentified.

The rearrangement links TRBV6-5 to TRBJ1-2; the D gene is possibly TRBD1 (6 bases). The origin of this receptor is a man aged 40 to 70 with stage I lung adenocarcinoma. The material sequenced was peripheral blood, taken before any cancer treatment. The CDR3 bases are TGTGCCAGCAGTTGGGACAAAGCCTATGGCTACACCTTC. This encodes CASSWDKAYGYTF.